Listed here is a single T cell receptor (beta chain). Its antigen is unknown. Primers included in the PCR were 60 Vbeta and 13 Jbeta primers. In the study's own analysis: An analysis that came later counted 80 million or so unique TCR beta chains, 10 million to 11 million shared. The method was immunoSEQ multiplex PCR; TCRdb's version includes in-frame clones alone and lacks a portion of them. Clone size and the V and J calls come from that table; the DNA yielded D and trimming. Here the sample spans tens of thousands of clones, approximately 71% being singletons. The record originates from a study of cytomegalovirus exposure and HLA in healthy donors. Looking at the study overall: HLA-typed donors were the source of about 85 million unique TCRs held in an early data release. General study findings and limits: Within a later analysis, the majority of CMV-associated TCR beta chains appeared HLA-restricted. In a later analysis, a missense DCLRE1C variant was linked to TCR beta V- and J-gene trimming.

Germline assignment: CDR1 LGHNA and CDR2 YSLEER. V dropped 1 base and J dropped 4; count of bases not matched to a gene: 4. This CDR3 contains 15 residues. Sequenced material: PBMCs. The V and J genes are TRBV4-3 and TRBJ1-2; 9 bases align to TRBD1. The sequence was obtained from a woman in her forties in good health and CMV-seropositive. The DNA for the CDR3 is TGCGCCAGCAGCCAAGTAGGACAGGGGCTCTATGGCTACACCTTC. Translation gives CASSQVGQGLYGYTF.